The text below deals with one TCR beta chain. Its specific antigen is unknown. No base quality information exists; no much larger clone differs at one position. TCR CDR3 regions were amplified from genomic DNA by multiplex PCR using the deep immunoSEQ assay. Genomic DNA extracted from each cell subset was distributed evenly over all wells of several immunoSEQ 96-well plates, and each plate served as one replicate. For sorted subsets, each replicate PCR was loaded with 200 ng genomic DNA, equivalent to 30,000 to 35,000 T cell genomes. Purified libraries were quantified with a Qubit 3.0 fluorometer, sized on a Bioanalyzer 2100, and re-quantified with the KAPA Library Quantification kit. A separate single-read 150-cycle Illumina NextSeq 550 flow cell was used to sequence each immunoSEQ 96-well plate. The original methods were these. Because the immunoSEQ output included only junctional sequences and no quality scores, the filtering could not be the same as the filtering used for full-length reads. Sequences were annotated with PyIR, a Python wrapper for IgBLAST v1.9, and V/J genes and CDR3 were assigned using IMGT germline references. Reads were removed for weak V/J assignments (E-value above 1e-6), missing CDR3, stop codons, out-of-frame junctions, or ambiguous translated residues. A V3J clonotype was defined by an identical inferred V gene, J gene, and CDR3 amino acid sequence. Percentage overlap between repertoires was calculated by dividing the number of shared unique clonotypes by the size of the smaller repertoire. Richness of each repertoire was evaluated using RTK rarefaction, the Chao1 estimator, and Recon v2.1 estimates of unobserved clonotypes. Generation probabilities for all TCRbeta clonotypes obtained by the gDNA method from four donors were computed using OLGA. The immuneACCESS repertoire file appears here via TCRdb, limited to in-frame rearrangements. These files lack a portion of the clones; in checked studies, under half of the deficit traces to unresolved V genes, and the cause of the others is not known. V and J calls and clone size are as listed in that table; D and trimming were resolved from the DNA. Present in this sample are approximately 2.5 million clones, around nine tenths of which were seen just once. Of the sample, around 0.15% is held by the ten largest clones.

The entry originates in a study of shared clonotypes between healthy human individuals (TCRdb year 2020). General notes on the study: A couple of women and a few men aged 18 to 49 years were included in the cohort. For each donor, three plates each were used for CD4 naive and CD4 memory, two plates were used for CD8 naive, and one plate was used for CD8 memory. To estimate repertoire size and how much clonotypes are shared between individuals, the study performed deep sequencing of blood TCR repertoires from 4 to 6 healthy adults. Different laboratories and diverse techniques were used to prepare libraries and sequence TCR repertoires, to increase sequencing depth and limit assay-specific biases. Between about 0.9 and 8.9 billion PBMCs per donor were obtained by leukapheresis.

General conclusions and limits of the study: Compared with non-shared clonotypes, clonotypes shared by all four sorted-subset donors had higher generation probabilities. Based on pairwise subsampling, the degree of clonotype sharing among donors was expected to be affected by sequencing depth. The small number of donors limited the genetic and exposure-history diversity represented. Sampling was restricted to blood, and TCR repertoires in tissues likely differ from the TCR repertoires found in blood. Naive subsets generally had larger estimated clonotype richness than memory subsets. When four donors were compared, the shared fraction of clonotypes was roughly 4.8% for naive CD4, about 4% for naive CD8, 2.3% for memory CD4, and 0.4% for memory CD8. Even with the large sequencing depth, rarefaction of the sorted-subset datasets indicated that sequencing was incomplete.

Donors were healthy HIV-negative adults with no recently reported acute infections or vaccinations. Every donor was a Caucasian adult residing in Nashville, Tennessee, USA. CD4+ T cells were enriched by magnetic negative selection; naive cells were then positively selected on CD45RA, and the negative fraction formed the memory subset. Blood was obtained by leukapheresis, after which PBMCs were separated by Ficoll-Histopaque density gradient centrifugation and cryopreserved in liquid nitrogen vapor phase. Analytical flow cytometry was used to check the purity and quantity of every magnetically sorted T cell population. Genomic DNA was isolated from each sorted fraction and quantified by UV absorbance on a Nanodrop 2000c. The CDR3 has 15 amino acids, counting the end cysteine and phenylalanine. The only DNA kept is the CDR3, 45 bases in frame from the first base. Sequences SGHAT (CDR1) and FQNNGV (CDR2) are obtained from the germline V gene. Germline trimming amounts to 6 bases on V and 3 bases on J, with 6 as the count of junction bases outside the gene matches.

This clonotype was obtained from a man younger than 35 in good health. The V and J segments used are TRBV11-2 and TRBJ2-7; TRBD2 aligns with 12 central bases. Sample: naive CD4+ T cells sorted from blood. Taken with the paper, the label for cell subset or site translates to: CD45RA+ positively selected. At the DNA level, the sequence is TGTGCCAGCAGTTACGGACTAGCGGGGTTCTACGAGCAGTACTTC. The translation is CASSYGLAGFYEQYF.